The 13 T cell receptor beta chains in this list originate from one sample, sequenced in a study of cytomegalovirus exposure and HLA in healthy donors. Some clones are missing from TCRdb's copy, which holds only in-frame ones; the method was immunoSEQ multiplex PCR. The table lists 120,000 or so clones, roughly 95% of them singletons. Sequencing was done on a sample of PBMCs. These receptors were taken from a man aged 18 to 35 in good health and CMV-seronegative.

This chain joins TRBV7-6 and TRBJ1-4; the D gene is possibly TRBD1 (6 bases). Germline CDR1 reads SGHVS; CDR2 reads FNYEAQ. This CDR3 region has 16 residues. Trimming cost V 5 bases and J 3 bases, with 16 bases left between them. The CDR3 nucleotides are TGTGCCAGCAGCCCACTTATACAGGGTTCTAATGAAAAACTGTTTTTT. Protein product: CASSPLIQGSNEKLFF. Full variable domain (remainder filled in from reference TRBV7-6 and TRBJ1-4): GAGVSQSPRYKVTKRGQDVALRCDPISGHVSLYWYRQALGQGPEFLTYFNYEAQQDKSGLPNDRFSAERPEGSISTLTIQRTEQRDSAMYRCASSPLIQGSNEKLFFGSGTQLSVL.

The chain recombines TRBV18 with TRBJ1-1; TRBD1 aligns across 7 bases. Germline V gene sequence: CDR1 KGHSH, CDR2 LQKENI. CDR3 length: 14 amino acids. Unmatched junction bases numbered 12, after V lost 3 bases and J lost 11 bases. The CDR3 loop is CASSPFTRDSEAFF. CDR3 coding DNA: TGTGCCAGCTCACCCTTCACTCGGGACAGCGAGGCTTTCTTT.

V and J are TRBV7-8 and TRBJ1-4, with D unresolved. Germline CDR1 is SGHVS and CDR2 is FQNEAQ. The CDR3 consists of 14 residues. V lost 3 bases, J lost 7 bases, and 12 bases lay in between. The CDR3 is CASSFPGGGEKLFF. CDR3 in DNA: TGTGCCAGCAGCTTTCCGGGAGGAGGTGAAAAACTGTTTTTT.

The CDR3 DNA is TGTGCCAGCAGCCCCCCTCCGTTAGAACCCCAGCATTTT. The encoded protein is CASSPPPLEPQHF. V gene TRBV6-6 combines with J gene TRBJ1-5; no clear D gene. The ends were cut back, 6 bases at V and 10 bases at J, with 16 bases in the middle. Germline CDR1 is MNHNY and CDR2 is SVGAGI (reference sequence). The CDR3 spans 13 residues.

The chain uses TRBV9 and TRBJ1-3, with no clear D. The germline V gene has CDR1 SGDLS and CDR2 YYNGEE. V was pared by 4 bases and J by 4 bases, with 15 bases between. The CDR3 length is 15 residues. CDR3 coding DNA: TGTGCCAGCAGCCCCTCCAGCGCGCCCGGAAACACCATATATTTT. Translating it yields CASSPSSAPGNTIYF. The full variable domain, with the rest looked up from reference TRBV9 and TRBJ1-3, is DSGVTQTPKHLITATGQRVTLRCSPRSGDLSVYWYQQSLDQGLQFLIQYYNGEERAKGNILERFSAQQFPDLHSELNLSSLELGDSALYFCASSPSSAPGNTIYFGEGSWLTVV.

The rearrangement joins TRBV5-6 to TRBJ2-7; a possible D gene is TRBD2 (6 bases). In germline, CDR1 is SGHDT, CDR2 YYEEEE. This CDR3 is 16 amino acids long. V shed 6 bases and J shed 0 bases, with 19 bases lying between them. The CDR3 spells CASTMVGGPLSYEQYF. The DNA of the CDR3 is TGTGCCAGCACCATGGTGGGGGGACCGCTCTCCTACGAGCAGTACTTC.

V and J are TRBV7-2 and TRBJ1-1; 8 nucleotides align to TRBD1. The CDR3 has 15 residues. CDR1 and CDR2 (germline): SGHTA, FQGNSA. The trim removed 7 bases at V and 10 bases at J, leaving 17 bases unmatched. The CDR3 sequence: CASTSAGGAGGGAFF. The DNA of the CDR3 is TGTGCCAGCACCTCGGCAGGGGGCGCGGGTGGGGGAGCTTTCTTT.

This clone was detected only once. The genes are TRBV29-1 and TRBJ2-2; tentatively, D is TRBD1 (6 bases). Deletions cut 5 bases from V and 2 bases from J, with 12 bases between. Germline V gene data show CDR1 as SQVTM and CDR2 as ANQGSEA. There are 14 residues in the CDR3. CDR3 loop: CSVSGQPNTGELFF. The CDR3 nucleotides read TGCAGCGTTTCCGGACAGCCCAACACCGGGGAGCTGTTTTTT.

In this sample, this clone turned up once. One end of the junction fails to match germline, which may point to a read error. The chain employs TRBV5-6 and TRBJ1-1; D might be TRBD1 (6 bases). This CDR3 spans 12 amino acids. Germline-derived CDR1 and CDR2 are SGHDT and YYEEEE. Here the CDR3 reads CASSLDRTEAFF. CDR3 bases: TGTGCCAGCAGTTTGGACAGAACTGAAGCTTTCTTT.

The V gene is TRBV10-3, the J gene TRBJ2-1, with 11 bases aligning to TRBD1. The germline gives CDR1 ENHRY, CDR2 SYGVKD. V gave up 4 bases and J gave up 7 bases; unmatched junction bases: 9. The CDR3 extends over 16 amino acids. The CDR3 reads CAISAEGQGARNEQFF. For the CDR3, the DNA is TGTGCCATCAGTGCCGAAGGACAGGGGGCCCGGAATGAGCAGTTCTTC.

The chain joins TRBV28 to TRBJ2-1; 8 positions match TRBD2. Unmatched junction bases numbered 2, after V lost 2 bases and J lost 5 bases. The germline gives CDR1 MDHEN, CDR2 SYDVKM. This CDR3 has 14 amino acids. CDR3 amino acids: CASSLELADNEQFF. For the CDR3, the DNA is TGTGCCAGCAGTTTAGAACTAGCGGACAATGAGCAGTTCTTC.

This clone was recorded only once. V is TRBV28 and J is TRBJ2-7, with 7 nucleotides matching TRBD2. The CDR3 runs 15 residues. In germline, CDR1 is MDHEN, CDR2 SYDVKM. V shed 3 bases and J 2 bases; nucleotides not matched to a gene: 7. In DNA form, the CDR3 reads TGTGCCAGCAGTTTGGGCGGGAGAGCCCCCTACGAGCAGTACTTC. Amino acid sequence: CASSLGGRAPYEQYF.

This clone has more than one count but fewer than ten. The CDR3 protein is CASSLTSASEQYF. CDR3 DNA sequence: TGTGCCAGCAGCTTAACTAGTGCGTCTGAGCAGTACTTC. The chain couples TRBV7-6 to TRBJ2-7; weak D call: TRBD2 (5 bases). The V and J ends lost 2 bases and 7 bases respectively, with 12 bases between them. CDR3 length: 13 residues. Looked up from germline, CDR1 is SGHVS and CDR2 is FNYEAQ.